One and the same sample provided the 12 T cell receptor beta chains below, sequenced in a study of blood T cell repertoires in COVID-19. Produced via immunoSEQ multiplex PCR; TCRdb's table is partial and in-frame only. The data hold roughly 460,000 clones, with 85% to 90% observed a single time. The specimen sequenced was peripheral blood. These receptors were taken from a man between 18 and 29 years old with COVID-19, enrolled during active disease.

V is TRBV19 and J is TRBJ1-4; TRBD1 aligns across 12 bases. Germline V gene data show CDR1 as LNHDA and CDR2 as SQIVND (reference sequence). The CDR3 runs 18 residues. V dropped 3 bases and J dropped 4; count of bases not matched to a gene: 9. The CDR3 loop reads CASSIYVGQGASNEKLFF. In DNA, the CDR3 is TGTGCCAGTAGTATCTATGTGGGACAGGGGGCAAGTAATGAAAAACTGTTTTTT.

This chain uses TRBV6-2 or TRBV6-3 with TRBJ2-3; 9 positions agree with TRBD2. The CDR3 is 17 residues long. The germline V gene encodes CDR1 MNHEY and CDR2 SVGEGT. With V trimmed by 6 bases and J by 2 bases, 12 bases remained unmatched. Here the CDR3 DNA reads TGTGCCAGCAGCCCTTACCTACTAGCGGGTAACACAGATACGCAGTATTTT. This translates into CASSPYLLAGNTDTQYF.

This rearrangement joins TRBV24-1 to TRBJ2-1; 12 bases map to TRBD2. J was trimmed by 9 bases and V by 0 bases; bases with no gene match: 8. The CDR3 is 17 residues long. CDR1 is KGHDR and CDR2 is SFDVKD in the germline V gene. This chain's CDR3 is CATSDLVLAGGDSEQFF. CDR3 coding DNA: TGTGCCACCAGTGATTTGGTCCTAGCGGGAGGGGATAGTGAGCAGTTCTTC.

The rearrangement joins TRBV3-1 (or the pseudogene TRBV3-2) to TRBJ1-1, with 7 bases matching TRBD1. With V trimmed by 3 bases and J by 4 bases, 2 bases remained unmatched. From germline, CDR1 is LGHDT and CDR2 YNNKEL (reference sequence). CDR3 length equals 13 residues. The CDR3 DNA is TGTGCCAGCAGCCACGACAGGGCCACTGAAGCTTTCTTT. Its protein is CASSHDRATEAFF.

The V gene is TRBV9, the J gene TRBJ2-1, with 8 bases aligning to TRBD2. The CDR3 has 15 residues. The germline CDR1 and CDR2 sequences are SGDLS and YYNGEE. The junction had 11 bases not matched to a gene; V was cut back by 4 bases and J by 8 bases. The CDR3: CASSPGLESSHEQFF. The CDR3 nucleotides are TGTGCCAGCAGCCCGGGACTAGAGTCTAGCCATGAGCAGTTCTTC.

This clone was observed a single time. The rearrangement links TRBV6-6 to TRBJ2-5; 7 bases fit TRBD1. Losses at the gene ends were 6 bases for V and 1 base for J; bases not matched to a gene: 23. Germline V gene data show CDR1 as MNHNY and CDR2 as SVGAGI (reference sequence). The CDR3 extends over 20 amino acids. CDR3 sequence reads: CASSTSGAVKPGGPQETQYF. For the CDR3, the DNA is TGTGCCAGCAGCACTTCTGGCGCAGTGAAGCCAGGGGGACCCCAAGAGACCCAGTACTTC.

The chain is built from TRBV27 and TRBJ1-3, with D possibly being TRBD1 (6 bases). This CDR3 spans 13 amino acids. V was trimmed by 5 bases and J by 4 bases, leaving 9 bases between them. Germline V CDR1 and CDR2: MNHEY, SMNVEV (reference sequence). CDR3 DNA: TGTGCCAGCAGTAGGACAGTAGGAAACACCATATATTTT. It specifies CASSRTVGNTIYF.

The chain recombines TRBV9 with TRBJ2-3; 11 bases are shared with TRBD2. The CDR3 is 15 amino acids. Germline assignment: CDR1 SGDLS and CDR2 YYNGEE. Trimming took 6 bases from V and 6 from J; bases not matched to a gene: 9. CDR3 in amino acids: CASNLAGGRSDTQYF. CDR3 bases: TGTGCCAGCAACTTAGCGGGGGGGCGGTCCGATACGCAGTATTTT.

The chain uses TRBV7-8 and TRBJ2-7, with D possibly matching TRBD2 (5 bases). V shed 1 base and J shed 2 bases, with 12 bases lying between them. CDR1 SGHVS and CDR2 FQNEAQ come from the germline V gene. CDR3 size: 15 residues. The DNA for the CDR3 is TGTGCCAGCAGCTTAGGTATGGACGGGGCCTACGAGCAGTACTTC. Its translation is CASSLGMDGAYEQYF.

This clone was detected once. The chain couples TRBV30 to TRBJ2-3; D is unresolved. Germline CDR1 is GTSNPN and CDR2 is SVGIG (reference sequence). CDR3 length equals 13 residues. Trimming took off 4 bases at V and 4 bases at J, with 12 bases between the two ends. The CDR3 reads CAWTTSRPDTQYF. Written as DNA, the CDR3 is TGTGCCTGGACCACTTCCAGGCCAGATACGCAGTATTTT.

The chain has TRBV5-1 and TRBJ2-3; 13 bases are a match to TRBD2. Per germline, CDR1 SGHRS and CDR2 YFSETQ. This CDR3 spans 14 amino acids. V lost 6 bases and J lost 11; bases outside the gene matches: 9. CDR3 amino acids: CASTRTSGSQGQYF. CDR3 nucleotides: TGCGCCAGCACCCGGACTAGCGGGAGTCAAGGGCAGTATTTT.

For the CDR3, the DNA is TGTGCCAGCAGCGCCTGGACAGTTCATAGCAATCAGCCCCAGCATTTT. Translation: CASSAWTVHSNQPQHF. The rearrangement links TRBV5-6 to TRBJ1-5; D is possibly TRBD1 (6 bases). The CDR3 is 16 amino acids. CDR1 and CDR2 (germline): SGHDT, YYEEEE. V lost 4 bases to trimming and J lost 0 bases, with 14 bases between them.